The entry that follows covers one T cell receptor beta chain sequence. The data stem from a study of CD8+ T cells in alopecia areata. Following extraction, RNA underwent reverse transcription to cDNA, which served as the sequencing template. The method was immunoSEQ multiplex PCR; TCRdb's version includes in-frame clones alone and lacks a portion of them. The sample lists over 100,000 clones; about 50% were seen once. Sequences were derived from CD8+ T cells sorted from blood, sampled at week 0. The origin of this receptor is a human donor with alopecia areata.

This CDR3 reads CAAGISSEAFF. CDR3 in DNA: TGTGCCGCAGGGATTTCATCTGAAGCTTTCTTT. The rearrangement joins TRBV25-1 to TRBJ1-1; possibly TRBD1 for D (5 bases). Germline V gene sequence: CDR1 MGHDK, CDR2 SYGVNS. The V end was cut by 11 bases, the J end by 6 bases, with 13 bases between. The CDR3 extends over 11 amino acids.